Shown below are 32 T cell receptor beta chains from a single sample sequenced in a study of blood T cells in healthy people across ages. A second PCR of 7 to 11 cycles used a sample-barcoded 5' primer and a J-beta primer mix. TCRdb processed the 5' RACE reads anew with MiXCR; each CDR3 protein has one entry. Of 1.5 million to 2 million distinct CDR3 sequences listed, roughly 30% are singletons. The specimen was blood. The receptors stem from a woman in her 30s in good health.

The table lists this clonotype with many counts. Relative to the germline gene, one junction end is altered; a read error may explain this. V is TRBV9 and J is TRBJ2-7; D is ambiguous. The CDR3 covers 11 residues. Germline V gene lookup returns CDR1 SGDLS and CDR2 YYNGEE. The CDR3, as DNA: TGCGCCAGCAGCGCTGGTGGGGAGCAGTACTTC. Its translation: CASSAGGEQYF.

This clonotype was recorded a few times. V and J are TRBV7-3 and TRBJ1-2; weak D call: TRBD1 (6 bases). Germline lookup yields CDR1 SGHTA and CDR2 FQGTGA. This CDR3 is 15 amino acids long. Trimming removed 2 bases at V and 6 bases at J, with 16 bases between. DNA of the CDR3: TGTGCCAGCAGCTTACTCCACAGGGTAGGAAATGGCTACACCTTC. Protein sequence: CASSLLHRVGNGYTF.

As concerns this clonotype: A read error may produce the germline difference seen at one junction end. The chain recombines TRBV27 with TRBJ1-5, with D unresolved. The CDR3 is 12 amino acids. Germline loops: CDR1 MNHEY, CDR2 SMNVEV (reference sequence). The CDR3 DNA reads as TGTGCCGGCAGCCCCTCTGGGCAGCCCCAGCATTTT. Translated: CAGSPSGQPQHF.

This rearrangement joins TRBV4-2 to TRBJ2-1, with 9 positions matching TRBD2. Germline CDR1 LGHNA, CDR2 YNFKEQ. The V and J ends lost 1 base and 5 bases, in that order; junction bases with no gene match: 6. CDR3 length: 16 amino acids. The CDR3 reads CASSQGPAGGNNEQFF. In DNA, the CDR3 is TGTGCCAGCAGCCAAGGTCCAGCGGGGGGAAACAATGAGCAGTTCTTC.

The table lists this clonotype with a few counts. CDR3 amino acids: CASSTELEQYF. CDR3 nucleotides: TGTGCCAGCAGCACGGAGCTCGAGCAGTACTTC. The V call is TRBV21-1, the J call TRBJ2-7. TRBV21-1 is a recognized pseudogene. The CDR3 runs 11 residues.

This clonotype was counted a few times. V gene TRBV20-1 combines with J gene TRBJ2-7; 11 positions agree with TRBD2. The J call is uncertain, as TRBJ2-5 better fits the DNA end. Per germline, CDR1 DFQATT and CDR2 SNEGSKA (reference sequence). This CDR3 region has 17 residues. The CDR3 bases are TGCAGTGCTAGAGATCCCACACTAGCGGGAGACGCAGAGACCCAGTACTTC. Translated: CSARDPTLAGDAETQYF.

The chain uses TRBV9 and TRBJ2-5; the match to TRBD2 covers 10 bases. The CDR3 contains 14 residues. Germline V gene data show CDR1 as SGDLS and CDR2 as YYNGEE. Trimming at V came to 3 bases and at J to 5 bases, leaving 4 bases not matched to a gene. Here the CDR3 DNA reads TGTGCCAGCAGCGCTAGTAGCGGGGGGGAGACCCAGTACTTC. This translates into CASSASSGGETQYF.

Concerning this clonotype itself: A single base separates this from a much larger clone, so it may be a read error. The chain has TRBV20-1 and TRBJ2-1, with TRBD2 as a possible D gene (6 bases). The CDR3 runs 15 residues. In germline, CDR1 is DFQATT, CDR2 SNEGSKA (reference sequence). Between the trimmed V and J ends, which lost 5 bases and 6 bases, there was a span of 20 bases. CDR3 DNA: TGCAGTGCTGTTCCCGCTGTGGGAGGTGGCAATGAGCAGTTCTTC. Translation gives CSAVPAVGGGNEQFF.

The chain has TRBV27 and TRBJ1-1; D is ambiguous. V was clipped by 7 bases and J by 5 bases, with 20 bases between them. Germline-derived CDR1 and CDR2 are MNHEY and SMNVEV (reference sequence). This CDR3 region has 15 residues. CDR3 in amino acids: CASTLNFGPRTEAFF. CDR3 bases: TGTGCCAGCACCCTAAACTTCGGACCACGGACTGAAGCTTTCTTT.

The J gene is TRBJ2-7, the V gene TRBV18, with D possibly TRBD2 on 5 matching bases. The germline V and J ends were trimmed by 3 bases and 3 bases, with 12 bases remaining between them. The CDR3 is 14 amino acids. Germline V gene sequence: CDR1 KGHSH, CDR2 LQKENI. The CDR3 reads CASSPASTIYEQYF. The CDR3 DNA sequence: TGTGCCAGCTCACCGGCTAGCACTATCTACGAGCAGTACTTC.

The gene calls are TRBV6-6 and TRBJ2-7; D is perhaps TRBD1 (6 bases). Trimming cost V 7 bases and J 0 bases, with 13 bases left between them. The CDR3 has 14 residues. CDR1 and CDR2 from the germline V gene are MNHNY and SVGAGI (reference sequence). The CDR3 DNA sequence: TGTGCCAGCACCCTGGGACATAGCTCCTACGAGCAGTACTTC. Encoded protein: CASTLGHSSYEQYF.

This CDR3 reads CASSLETRVSGLSYNEQFF. CDR3 in DNA: TGCGCCAGCAGCTTGGAAACGAGGGTGAGCGGGCTTTCCTACAATGAGCAGTTCTTC. The chain recombines TRBV5-1 with TRBJ2-1; weak D call: TRBD2 (6 bases). The germline V and J ends were trimmed by 0 bases and 1 base, with 20 bases remaining between them. CDR1 and CDR2 from the germline V gene are SGHRS and YFSETQ. The CDR3 extends over 19 amino acids.

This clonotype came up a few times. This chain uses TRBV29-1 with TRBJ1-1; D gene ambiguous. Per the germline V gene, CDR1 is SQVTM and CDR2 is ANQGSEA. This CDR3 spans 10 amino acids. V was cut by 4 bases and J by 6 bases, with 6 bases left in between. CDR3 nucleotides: TGCAGCGTTGGGGCCTCTGAAGCTTTCTTT. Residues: CSVGASEAFF.

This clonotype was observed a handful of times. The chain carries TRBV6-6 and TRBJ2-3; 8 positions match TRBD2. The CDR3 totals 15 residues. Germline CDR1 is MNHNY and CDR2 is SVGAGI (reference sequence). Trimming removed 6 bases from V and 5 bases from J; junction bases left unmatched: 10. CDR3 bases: TGTGCCAGCAGCCCGGGGGGGCTTAGGGGAGATACGCAGTATTTT. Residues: CASSPGGLRGDTQYF.

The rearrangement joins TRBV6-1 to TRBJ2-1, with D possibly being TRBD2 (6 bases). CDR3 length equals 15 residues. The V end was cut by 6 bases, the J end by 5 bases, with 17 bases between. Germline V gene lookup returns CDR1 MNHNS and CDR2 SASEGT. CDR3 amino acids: CASRVGPSGHNEQFF. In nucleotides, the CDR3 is TGTGCCAGCAGGGTTGGGCCCAGCGGGCACAATGAGCAGTTCTTC.

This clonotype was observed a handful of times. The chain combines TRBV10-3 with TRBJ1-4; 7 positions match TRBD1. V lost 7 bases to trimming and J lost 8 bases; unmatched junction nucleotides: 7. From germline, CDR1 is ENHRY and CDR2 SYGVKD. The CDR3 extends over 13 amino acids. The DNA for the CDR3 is TGTGCCATCAAGGAGGGGGCGAAGGAAAAACTGTTTTTT. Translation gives CAIKEGAKEKLFF.

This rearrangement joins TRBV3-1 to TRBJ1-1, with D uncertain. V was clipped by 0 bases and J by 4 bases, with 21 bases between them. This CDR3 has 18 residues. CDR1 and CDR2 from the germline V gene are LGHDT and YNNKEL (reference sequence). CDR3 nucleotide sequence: TGTGCCAGCAGCCAAGAAAGTAAAAGTCACTCGGGGAGCACTGAAGCTTTCTTT. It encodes CASSQESKSHSGSTEAFF.

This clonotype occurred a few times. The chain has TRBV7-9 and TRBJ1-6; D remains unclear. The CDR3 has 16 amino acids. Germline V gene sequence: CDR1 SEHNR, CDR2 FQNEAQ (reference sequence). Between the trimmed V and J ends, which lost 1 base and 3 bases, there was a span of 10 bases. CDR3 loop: CASSLEGRDYNSPLHF. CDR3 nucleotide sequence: TGTGCCAGCAGCTTAGAAGGCAGAGACTATAATTCACCCCTCCACTTT.

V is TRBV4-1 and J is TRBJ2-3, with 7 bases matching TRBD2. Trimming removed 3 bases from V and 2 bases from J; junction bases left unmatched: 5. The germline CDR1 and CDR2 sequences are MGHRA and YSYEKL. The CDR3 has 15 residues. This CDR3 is CASSQIGLVTDTQYF. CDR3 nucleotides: TGCGCCAGCAGCCAGATAGGACTAGTCACAGATACGCAGTATTTT.

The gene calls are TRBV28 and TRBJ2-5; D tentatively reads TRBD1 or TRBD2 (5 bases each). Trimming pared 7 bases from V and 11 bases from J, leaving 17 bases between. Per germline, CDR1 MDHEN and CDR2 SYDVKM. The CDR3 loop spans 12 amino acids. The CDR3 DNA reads TGTGCCAGCACCAATGGGGGTATTGAGCAGTACTTC. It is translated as CASTNGGIEQYF. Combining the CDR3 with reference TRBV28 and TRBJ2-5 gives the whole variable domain DVKVTQSSRYLVKRTGEKVFLECVQDMDHENMFWYRQDPGLGLRLIYFSYDVKMKEKGDIPEGYSVSREKKERFSLILESASTNQTSMYLCASTNGGIEQYFGPGTRLLVL.

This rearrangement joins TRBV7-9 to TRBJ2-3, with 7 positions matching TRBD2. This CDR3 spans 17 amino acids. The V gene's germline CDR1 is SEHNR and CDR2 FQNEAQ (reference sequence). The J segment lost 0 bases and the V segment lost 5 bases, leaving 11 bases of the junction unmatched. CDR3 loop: CASSPGPGRGSTDTQYF. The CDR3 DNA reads TGTGCCAGCAGCCCCGGACCCGGGCGGGGGAGCACAGATACGCAGTATTTT. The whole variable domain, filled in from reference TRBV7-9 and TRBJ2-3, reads DTGVSQNPRHKITKRGQNVTFRCDPISEHNRLYWYRQTLGQGPEFLTYFQNEAQLEKSRLLSDRFSAERPKGSFSTLEIQRTEQGDSAMYLCASSPGPGRGSTDTQYFGPGTRLTVL.

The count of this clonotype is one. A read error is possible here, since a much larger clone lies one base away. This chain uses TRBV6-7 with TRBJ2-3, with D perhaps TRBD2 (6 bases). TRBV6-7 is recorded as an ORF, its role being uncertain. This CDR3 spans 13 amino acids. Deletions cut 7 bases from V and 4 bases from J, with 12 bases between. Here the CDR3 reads CASTVLAPDTQYF. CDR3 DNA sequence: TGTGCCAGCACCGTACTAGCCCCAGATACGCAGTATTTT.

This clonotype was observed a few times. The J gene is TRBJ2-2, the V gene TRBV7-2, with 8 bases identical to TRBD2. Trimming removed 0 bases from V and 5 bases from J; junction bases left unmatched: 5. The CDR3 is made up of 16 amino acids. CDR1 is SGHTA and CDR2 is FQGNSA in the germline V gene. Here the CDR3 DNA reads TGTGCCAGCAGCTTAGCCGGGGGGGGCCGGACCGGGGAGCTGTTTTTT. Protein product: CASSLAGGGRTGELFF.

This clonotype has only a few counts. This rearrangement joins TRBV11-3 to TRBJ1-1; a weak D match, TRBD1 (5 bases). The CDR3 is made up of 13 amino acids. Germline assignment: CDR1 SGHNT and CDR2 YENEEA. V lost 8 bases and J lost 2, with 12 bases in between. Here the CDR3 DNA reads TGTGCCAGCGGGGGACGGCCCAACACTGAAGCTTTCTTT. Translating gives CASGGRPNTEAFF.

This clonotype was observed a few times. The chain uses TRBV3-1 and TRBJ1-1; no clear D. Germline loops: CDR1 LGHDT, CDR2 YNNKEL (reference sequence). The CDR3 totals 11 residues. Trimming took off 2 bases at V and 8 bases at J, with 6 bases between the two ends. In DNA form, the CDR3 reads TGTGCCAGCAGCCAACGACAAGAAGCTTTCTTT. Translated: CASSQRQEAFF.

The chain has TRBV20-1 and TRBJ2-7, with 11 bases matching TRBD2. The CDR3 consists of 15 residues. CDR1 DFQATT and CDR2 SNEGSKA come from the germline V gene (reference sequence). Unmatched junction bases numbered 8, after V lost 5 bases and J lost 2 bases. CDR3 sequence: CSARTPSGGTYEQYF. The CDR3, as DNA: TGCAGTGCTCGCACCCCTAGCGGGGGGACCTACGAGCAGTACTTC.

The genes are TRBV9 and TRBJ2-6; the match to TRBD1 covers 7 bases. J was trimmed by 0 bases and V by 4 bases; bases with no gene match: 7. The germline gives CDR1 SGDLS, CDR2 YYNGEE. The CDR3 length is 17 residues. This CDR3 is CASSPPGQSSGANVLTF. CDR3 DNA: TGTGCCAGCAGCCCCCCGGGACAGAGCTCTGGGGCCAACGTCCTGACTTTC.

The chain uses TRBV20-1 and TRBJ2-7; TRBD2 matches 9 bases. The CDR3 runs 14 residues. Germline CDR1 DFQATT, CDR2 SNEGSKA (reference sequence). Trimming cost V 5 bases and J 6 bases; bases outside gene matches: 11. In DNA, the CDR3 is TGCAGTGCTTTTACCGGGACTAGCTCGAGCGAGCAGTACTTC. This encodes CSAFTGTSSSEQYF.

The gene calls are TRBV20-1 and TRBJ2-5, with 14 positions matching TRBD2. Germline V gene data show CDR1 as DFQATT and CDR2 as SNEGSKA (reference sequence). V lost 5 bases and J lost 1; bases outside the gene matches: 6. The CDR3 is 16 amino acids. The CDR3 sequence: CSAGPGLAGGQETQYF. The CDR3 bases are TGCAGTGCTGGCCCCGGACTAGCGGGAGGCCAAGAGACCCAGTACTTC.

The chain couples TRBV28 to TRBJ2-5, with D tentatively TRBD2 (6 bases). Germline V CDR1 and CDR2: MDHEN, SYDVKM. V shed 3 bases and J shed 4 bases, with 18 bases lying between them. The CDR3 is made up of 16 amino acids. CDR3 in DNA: TGTGCCAGCAGTTTGGAGGGACTCGGAGGTGGAGAGACCCAGTACTTC. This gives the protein CASSLEGLGGGETQYF.

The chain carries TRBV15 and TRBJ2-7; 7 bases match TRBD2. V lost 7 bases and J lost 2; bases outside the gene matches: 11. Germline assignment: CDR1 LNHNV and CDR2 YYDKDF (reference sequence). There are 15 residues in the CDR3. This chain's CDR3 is CATTPGGAGTYEQYF. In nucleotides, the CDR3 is TGTGCCACCACCCCTGGAGGAGCGGGGACCTACGAGCAGTACTTC.

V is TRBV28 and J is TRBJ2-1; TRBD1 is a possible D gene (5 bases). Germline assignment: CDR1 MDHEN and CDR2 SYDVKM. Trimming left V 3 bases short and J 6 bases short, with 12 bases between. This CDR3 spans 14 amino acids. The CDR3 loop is CASSFVSGSNEQFF. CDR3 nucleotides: TGTGCCAGCAGTTTTGTATCAGGGTCCAATGAGCAGTTCTTC.